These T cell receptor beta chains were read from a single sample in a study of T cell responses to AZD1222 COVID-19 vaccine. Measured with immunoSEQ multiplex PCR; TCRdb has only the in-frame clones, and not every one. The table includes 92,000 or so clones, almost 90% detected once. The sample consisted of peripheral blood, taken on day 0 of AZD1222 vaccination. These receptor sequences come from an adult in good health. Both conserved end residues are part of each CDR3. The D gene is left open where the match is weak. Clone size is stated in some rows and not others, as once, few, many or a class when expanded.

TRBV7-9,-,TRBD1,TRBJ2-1,TGTGCCAGCAGCTCGAGCCGCGAAGGGGGCGCATTTGGCAATGAGCAGTTCTTC,CASSSSREGGAFGNEQFF
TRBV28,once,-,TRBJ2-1,TGTGCCAGCACCCTAGGGGTAGCTGGCAATGAGCAGTTCTTC,CASTLGVAGNEQFF
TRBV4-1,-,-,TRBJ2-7,TGCGCCAGCAGCTCAGCCCTCTCCTACGAGCAGTACTTC,CASSSALSYEQYF
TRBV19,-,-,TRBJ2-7,TGTGCCAGTTCAACTGTTGGCGGCGAGCAGTACTTC,CASSTVGGEQYF
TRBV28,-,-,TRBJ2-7,TGTGCCAGCAGTCCAGGACAGCACTACGAGCAGTACTTC,CASSPGQHYEQYF
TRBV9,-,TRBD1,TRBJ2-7,TGTGCCAGCAGCCCCCGACAGGGTATCTACGAGCAGTACTTC,CASSPRQGIYEQYF
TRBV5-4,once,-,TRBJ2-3,TGTGCCAGCAGCTTGGGCGGGAGCACAGATACGCAGTATTTT,CASSLGGSTDTQYF
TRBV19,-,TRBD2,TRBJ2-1,TGTGCCAGTAGTGGGTTAGCGGGAGCCAATGAGCAGTTCTTC,CASSGLAGANEQFF
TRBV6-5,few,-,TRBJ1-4,TGTGCCAGCAGTATTCAGGGCTCAACTAATGAAAAACTGTTTTTT,CASSIQGSTNEKLFF
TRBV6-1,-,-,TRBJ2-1,TGTGCCAGCAGTGAAGCTCGACAGTACAACAATGAGCAGTTCTTC,CASSEARQYNNEQFF
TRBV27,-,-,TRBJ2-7,TGTGCCAGCAGGGTCGGCGGGACCTACGAGCAGTACTTC,CASRVGGTYEQYF
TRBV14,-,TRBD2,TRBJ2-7,TGTGCCAGCAGCCAAGAGGCGGGAGTGATCTACGAGCAGTACTTC,CASSQEAGVIYEQYF
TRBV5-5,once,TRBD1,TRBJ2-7,TGTGCCAGCAGACGCCAGGGGGAGTGGGGCGAGCAGTACTTC,CASRRQGEWGEQYF
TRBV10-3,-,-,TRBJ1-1,TGTGCCACAAAGGCGGACGCCGGGGAAAACACTGAAGCTTTCTTT,CATKADAGENTEAFF
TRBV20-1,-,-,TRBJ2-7,TGCAGTGCTAGAGATTACTCGGAGTACTTC,CSARDYSEYF
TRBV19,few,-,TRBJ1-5,TGTGCCAGCGATGGGACTACTACAGCTTATAGCAATCAGCCCCAGCATTTT,CASDGTTTAYSNQPQHF
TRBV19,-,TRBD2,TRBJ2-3,TGTGCCAGTAGTAGGGCTAGCGGGATAGGTACAGATACGCAGTATTTT,CASSRASGIGTDTQYF
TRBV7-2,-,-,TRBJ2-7,TGTGCCAGCAGCTTAATCAGCTCCTACGAGCAGTACTTC,CASSLISSYEQYF